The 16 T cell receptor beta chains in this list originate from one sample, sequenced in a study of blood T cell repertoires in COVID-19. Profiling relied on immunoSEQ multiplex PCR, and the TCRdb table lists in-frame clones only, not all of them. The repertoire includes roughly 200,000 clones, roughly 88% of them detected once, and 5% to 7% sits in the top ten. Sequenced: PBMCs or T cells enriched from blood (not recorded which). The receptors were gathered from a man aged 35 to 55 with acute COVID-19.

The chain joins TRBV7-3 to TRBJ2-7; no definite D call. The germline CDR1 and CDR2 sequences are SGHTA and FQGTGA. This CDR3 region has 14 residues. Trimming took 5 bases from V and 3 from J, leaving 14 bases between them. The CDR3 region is CASSPRPDIYEQYF. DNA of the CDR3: TGTGCCAGCAGCCCCAGACCTGACATCTACGAGCAGTACTTC.

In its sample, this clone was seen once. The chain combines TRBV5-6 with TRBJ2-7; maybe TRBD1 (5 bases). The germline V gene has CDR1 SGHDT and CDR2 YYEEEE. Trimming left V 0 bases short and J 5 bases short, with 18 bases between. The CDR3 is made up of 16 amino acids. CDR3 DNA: TGTGCCAGCAGCTTGGAGCCTAGGGGTGCGTACAACGAGCAGTACTTC. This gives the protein CASSLEPRGAYNEQYF.

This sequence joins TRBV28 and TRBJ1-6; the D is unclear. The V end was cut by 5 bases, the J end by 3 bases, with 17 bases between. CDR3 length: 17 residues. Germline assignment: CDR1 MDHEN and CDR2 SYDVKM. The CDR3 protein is CASSPRVYQLYNSPLHF. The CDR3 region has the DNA TGTGCCAGCAGTCCCCGGGTCTACCAACTCTATAATTCACCCCTCCACTTT.

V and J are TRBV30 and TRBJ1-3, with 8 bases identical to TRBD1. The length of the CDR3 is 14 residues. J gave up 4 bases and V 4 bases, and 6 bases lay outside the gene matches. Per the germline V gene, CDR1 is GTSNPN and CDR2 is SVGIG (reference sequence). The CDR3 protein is CAWTRQGMGNTIYF. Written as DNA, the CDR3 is TGTGCCTGGACTCGACAGGGGATGGGAAACACCATATATTTT.

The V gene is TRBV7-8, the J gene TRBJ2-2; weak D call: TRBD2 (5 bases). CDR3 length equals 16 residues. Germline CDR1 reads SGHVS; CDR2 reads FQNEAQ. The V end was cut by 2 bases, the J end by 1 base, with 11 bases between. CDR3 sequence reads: CASSLLAGVNTGELFF. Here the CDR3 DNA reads TGTGCCAGCAGCTTATTGGCGGGTGTGAACACCGGGGAGCTGTTTTTT.

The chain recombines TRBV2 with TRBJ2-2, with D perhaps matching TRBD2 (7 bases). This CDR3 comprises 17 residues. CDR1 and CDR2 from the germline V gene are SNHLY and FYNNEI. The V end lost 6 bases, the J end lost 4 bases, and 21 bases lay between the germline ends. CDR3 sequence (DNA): TGTGCCAGCAGCGGGACATCTTTGGGGAGGGGCACCGGGGAGCTGTTTTTT. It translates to CASSGTSLGRGTGELFF.

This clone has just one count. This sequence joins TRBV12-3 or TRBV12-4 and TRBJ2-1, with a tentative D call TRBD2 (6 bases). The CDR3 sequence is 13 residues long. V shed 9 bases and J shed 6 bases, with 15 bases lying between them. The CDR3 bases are TGTGCCAGTACCACCGGGACTTTCAATGAGCAGTTCTTC. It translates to CASTTGTFNEQFF.

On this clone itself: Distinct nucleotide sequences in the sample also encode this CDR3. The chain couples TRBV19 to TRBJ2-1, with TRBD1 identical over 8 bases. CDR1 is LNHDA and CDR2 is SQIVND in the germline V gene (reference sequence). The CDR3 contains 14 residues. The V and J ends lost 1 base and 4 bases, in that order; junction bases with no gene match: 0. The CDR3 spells CASSIGQGYNEQFF. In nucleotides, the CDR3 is TGTGCCAGTAGTATAGGACAGGGGTACAATGAGCAGTTCTTC.

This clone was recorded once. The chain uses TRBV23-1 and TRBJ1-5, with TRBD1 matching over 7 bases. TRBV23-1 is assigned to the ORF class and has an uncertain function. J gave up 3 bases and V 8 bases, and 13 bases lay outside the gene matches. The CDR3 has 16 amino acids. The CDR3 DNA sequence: TGCGCCAGCGGACCATCTGGGACAGCTTTCAATCAGCCCCAGCATTTT. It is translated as CASGPSGTAFNQPQHF.

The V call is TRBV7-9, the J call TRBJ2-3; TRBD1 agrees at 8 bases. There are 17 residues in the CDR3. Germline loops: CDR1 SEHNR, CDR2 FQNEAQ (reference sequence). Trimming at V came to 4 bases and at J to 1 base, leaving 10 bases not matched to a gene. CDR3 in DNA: TGTGCCAGCAGCTCGTACTCGGGACAGGAAGGCACAGATACGCAGTATTTT. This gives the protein CASSSYSGQEGTDTQYF.

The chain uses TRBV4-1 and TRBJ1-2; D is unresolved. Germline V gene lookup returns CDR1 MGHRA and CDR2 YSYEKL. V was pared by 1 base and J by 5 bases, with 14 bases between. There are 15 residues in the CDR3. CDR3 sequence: CASSQAATGAYGYTF. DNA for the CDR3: TGCGCCAGCAGCCAAGCAGCGACGGGAGCTTATGGCTACACCTTC.

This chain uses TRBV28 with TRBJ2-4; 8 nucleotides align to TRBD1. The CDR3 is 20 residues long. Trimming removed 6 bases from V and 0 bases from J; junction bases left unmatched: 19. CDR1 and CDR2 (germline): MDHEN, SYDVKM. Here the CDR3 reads CASRKTGARDLVLAKNIQYF. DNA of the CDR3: TGTGCCAGCAGGAAGACAGGGGCTCGGGACCTTGTTTTAGCCAAAAACATTCAGTACTTC.

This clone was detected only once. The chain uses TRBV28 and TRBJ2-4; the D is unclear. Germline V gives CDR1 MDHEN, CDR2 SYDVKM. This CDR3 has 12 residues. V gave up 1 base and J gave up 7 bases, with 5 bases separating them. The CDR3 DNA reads TGTGCCAGCAGTTTATACGGGAACATTCAGTACTTC. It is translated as CASSLYGNIQYF.

The CDR3 region is CATSRDPMSSYEQYF. CDR3 DNA: TGTGCCACCAGCAGAGATCCCATGAGTTCCTACGAGCAGTACTTC. The V gene is TRBV15, the J gene TRBJ2-7; D is uncertain. Per the germline V gene, CDR1 is LNHNV and CDR2 is YYDKDF (reference sequence). CDR3 length equals 15 residues. The V and J ends lost 0 bases and 1 base respectively, with 10 bases between them.

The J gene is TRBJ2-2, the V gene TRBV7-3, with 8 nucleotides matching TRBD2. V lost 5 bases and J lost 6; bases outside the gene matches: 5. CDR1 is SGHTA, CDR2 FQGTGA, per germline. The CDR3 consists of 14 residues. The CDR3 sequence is CASSLGLAPGELFF. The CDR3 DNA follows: TGTGCCAGCAGCCTAGGACTAGCCCCCGGGGAGCTGTTTTTT.

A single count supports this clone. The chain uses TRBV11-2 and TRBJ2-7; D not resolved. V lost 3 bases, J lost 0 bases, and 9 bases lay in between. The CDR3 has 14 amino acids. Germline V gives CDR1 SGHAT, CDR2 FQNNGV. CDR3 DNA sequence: TGTGCCAGCAGCTTCTCAGGAAACTCCTACGAGCAGTACTTC. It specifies CASSFSGNSYEQYF.